This T cell receptor beta chain came from a study of HIV-infected children after antiretroviral therapy interruption. Study details: Children's median ages were roughly 9.7 years and 8 years by group.

Unique molecular identifiers were included in an RNA-based 3' RACE TCR library. From the 3' RACE reads, TCRdb called clonotypes with MiXCR, one entry per CDR3 protein. The sample consists of 40,000 to 50,000 distinct CDR3 sequences, approximately 4% of them appearing once. This clonotype was observed at least ten times. This sample's treatment: PENTA 11 planned treatment interruption arm or continuous ART arm. With 5 bases removed from V and 3 bases from J, the gap between germline ends came to 7 bases. This CDR3 comprises 12 residues. From germline, CDR1 is SGHNT and CDR2 YENEEA. This TCR was recovered from a pool of human donors with HIV. The material sequenced was CD45RA+ CD4+ T cells from PBMCs, pooled from several time points, taken from a donor given antiretroviral therapy, either interrupted or continuous. As for subset: naive CD4+ CD45RA+ CD45RO- T cells. The rearrangement links TRBV11-3 to TRBJ1-2; D is ambiguous. The CDR3 reads CASSGRDYGYTF. CDR3 bases: TGTGCCAGCAGCGGGAGAGACTATGGCTACACCTTC.